This TCR beta chain was sequenced during a study of radiation and T cells in renal cell carcinoma. Study-wide results and caveats: In blood, top tumor clones expanded by 2 weeks, shrinking by 4.

The length of the CDR3 is 14 residues. Germline V lookup: CDR1 SGHRS, CDR2 YFSETQ. With V trimmed by 5 bases and J by 7 bases, 11 bases remained unmatched. Comment on this clone: Its specificity is not known.

Generated by immunoSEQ multiplex PCR, the TCRdb table keeps only in-frame clones and is missing some. Of approximately 92,000 clones in the sample, roughly 80% were seen once. Stated time point: blood 4 weeks post-SBRT, at nephrectomy. As for treatment: 15 Gy SBRT to primary tumor, nephrectomy 4 weeks later. Nephrectomy followed 15 Gy stereotactic body radiation by 4 weeks. Radiation-treated patients gave blood at baseline, week 2 and week 4. The tumor was a clear cell renal cell carcinoma. The receptor was derived from a man aged 50-60 years with renal cell carcinoma. Sequenced here: blood, sampled from a patient whose treatment included radiotherapy and nephrectomy. V is TRBV5-1 and J is TRBJ2-7, with 8 bases lining up with TRBD2. The CDR3 DNA reads TGCGCCAGCAGTGTTAGCGGGACGGATCGGGAGCAGTACTTC. This gives the protein CASSVSGTDREQYF.